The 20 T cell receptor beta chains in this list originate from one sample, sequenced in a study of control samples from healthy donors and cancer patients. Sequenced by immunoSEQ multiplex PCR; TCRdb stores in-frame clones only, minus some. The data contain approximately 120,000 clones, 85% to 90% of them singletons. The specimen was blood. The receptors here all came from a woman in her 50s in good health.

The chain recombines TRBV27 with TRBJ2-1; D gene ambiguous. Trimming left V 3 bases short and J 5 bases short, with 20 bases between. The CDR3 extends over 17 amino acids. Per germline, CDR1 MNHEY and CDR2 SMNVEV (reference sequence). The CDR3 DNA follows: TGTGCCAGCAGTTTCCTACACACCGAGGCCCTTAACAATGAGCAGTTCTTC. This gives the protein CASSFLHTEALNNEQFF.

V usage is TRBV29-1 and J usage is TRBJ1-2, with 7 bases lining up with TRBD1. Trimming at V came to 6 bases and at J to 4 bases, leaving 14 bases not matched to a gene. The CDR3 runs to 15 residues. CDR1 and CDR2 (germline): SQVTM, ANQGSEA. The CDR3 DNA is TGCAGCGTGCGCAGGGACAGCAACTCACTCTATGGCTACACCTTC. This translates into CSVRRDSNSLYGYTF. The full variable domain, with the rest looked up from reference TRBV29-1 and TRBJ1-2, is SAVISQKPSRDICQRGTSLTIQCQVDSQVTMMFWYRQQPGQSLTLIATANQGSEATYESGFVIDKFPISRPNLTFSTLTVSNMSPEDSSIYLCSVRRDSNSLYGYTFGSGTRLTVV.

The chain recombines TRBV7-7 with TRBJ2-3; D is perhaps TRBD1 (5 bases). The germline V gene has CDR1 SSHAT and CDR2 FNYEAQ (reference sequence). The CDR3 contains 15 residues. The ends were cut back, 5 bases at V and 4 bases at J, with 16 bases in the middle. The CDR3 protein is CASSPATQGADTQYF. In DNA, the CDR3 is TGTGCCAGCAGCCCAGCGACTCAAGGGGCAGATACGCAGTATTTT.

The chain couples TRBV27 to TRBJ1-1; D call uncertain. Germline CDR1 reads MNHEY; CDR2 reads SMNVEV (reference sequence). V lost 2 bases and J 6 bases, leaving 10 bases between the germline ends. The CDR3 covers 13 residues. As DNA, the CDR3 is TGTGCCAGCAGTTTAAGCAGAGAGGCTGAAGCTTTCTTT. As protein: CASSLSREAEAFF.

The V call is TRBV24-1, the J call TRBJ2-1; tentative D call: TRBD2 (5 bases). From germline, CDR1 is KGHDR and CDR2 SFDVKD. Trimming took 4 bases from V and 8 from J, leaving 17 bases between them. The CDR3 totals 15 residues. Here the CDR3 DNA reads TGTGCCACCAGTGACTCCGTCCGGGGTCGCGATGAGCAGTTCTTC. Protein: CATSDSVRGRDEQFF.

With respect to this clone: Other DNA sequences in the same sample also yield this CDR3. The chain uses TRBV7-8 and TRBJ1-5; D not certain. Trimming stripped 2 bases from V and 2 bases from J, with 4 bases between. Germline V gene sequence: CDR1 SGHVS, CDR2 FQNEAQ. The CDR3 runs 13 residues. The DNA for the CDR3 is TGTGCCAGCAGCTTACAAGGCAATCAGCCCCAGCATTTT. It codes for CASSLQGNQPQHF.

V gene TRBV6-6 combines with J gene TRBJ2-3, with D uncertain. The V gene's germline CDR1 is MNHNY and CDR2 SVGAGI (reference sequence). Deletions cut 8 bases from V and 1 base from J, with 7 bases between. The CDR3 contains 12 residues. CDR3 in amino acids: CASSTGTDTQYF. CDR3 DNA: TGTGCCAGCTCTACAGGCACAGATACGCAGTATTTT.

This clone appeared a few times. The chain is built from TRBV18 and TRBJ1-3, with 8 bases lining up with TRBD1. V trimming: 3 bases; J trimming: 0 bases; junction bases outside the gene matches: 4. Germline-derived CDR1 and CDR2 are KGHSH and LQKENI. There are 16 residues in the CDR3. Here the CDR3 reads CASSPDRARSGNTIYF. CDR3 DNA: TGTGCCAGCTCACCGGACAGGGCCCGCTCTGGAAACACCATATATTTT.

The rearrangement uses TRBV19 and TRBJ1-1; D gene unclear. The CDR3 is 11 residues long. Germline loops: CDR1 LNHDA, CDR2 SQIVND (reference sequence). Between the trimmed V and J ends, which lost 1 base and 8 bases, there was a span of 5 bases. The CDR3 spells CASSIVREAFF. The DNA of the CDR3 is TGTGCCAGTAGTATAGTGCGCGAAGCTTTCTTT.

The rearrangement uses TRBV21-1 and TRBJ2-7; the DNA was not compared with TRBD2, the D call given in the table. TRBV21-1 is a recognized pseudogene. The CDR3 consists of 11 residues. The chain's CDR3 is CASSLRYEQYV. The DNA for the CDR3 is TGTGCCAGCAGTCTACGCTACGAGCAGTACGTC.

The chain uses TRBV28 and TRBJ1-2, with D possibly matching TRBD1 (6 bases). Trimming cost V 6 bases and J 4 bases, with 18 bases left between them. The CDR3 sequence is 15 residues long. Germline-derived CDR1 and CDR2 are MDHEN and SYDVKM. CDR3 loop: CASSPGGQGPYGYTF. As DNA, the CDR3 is TGTGCCAGCAGCCCCGGGGGGCAGGGGCCCTATGGCTACACCTTC.

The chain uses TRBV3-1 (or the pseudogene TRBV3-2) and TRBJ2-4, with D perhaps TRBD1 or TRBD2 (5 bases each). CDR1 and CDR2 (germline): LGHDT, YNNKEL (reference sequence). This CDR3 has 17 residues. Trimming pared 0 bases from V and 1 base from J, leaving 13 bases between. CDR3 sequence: CASSQDLGGDAKNIQYF. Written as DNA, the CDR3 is TGTGCCAGCAGCCAAGATCTTGGGGGTGACGCCAAAAACATTCAGTACTTC.

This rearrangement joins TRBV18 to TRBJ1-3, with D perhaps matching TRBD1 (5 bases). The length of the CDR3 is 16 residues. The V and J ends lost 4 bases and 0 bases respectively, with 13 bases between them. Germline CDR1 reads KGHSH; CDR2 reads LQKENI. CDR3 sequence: CASSRQGPGSGNTIYF. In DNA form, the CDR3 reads TGTGCCAGCTCACGGCAGGGTCCTGGCTCTGGAAACACCATATATTTT.

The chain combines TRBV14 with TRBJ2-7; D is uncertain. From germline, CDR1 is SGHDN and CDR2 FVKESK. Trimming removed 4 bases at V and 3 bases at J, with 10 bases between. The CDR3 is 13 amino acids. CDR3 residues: CASSLSDVYEQYV. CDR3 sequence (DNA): TGTGCCAGCAGCCTTTCGGACGTCTACGAGCAGTACGTC.

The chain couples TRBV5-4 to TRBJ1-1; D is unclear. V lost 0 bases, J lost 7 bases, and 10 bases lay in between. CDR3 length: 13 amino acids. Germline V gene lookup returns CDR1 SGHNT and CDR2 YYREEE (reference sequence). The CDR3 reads CASSLARRREAFF. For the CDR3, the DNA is TGTGCCAGCAGCTTGGCCCGCAGGCGTGAAGCTTTCTTT. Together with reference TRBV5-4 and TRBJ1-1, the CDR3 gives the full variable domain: ETGVTQSPTHLIKTRGQQVTLRCSSQSGHNTVSWYQQALGQGPQFIFQYYREEENGRGNFPPRFSGLQFPNYSSELNVNALELDDSALYLCASSLARRREAFFGQGTRLTVV.

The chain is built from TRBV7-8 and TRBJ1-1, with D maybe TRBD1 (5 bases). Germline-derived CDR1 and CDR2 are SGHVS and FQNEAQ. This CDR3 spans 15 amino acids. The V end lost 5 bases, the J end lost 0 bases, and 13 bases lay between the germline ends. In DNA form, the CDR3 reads TGTGCCAGCAGCCTAAGCCGACAGATGAACACTGAAGCTTTCTTT. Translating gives CASSLSRQMNTEAFF.

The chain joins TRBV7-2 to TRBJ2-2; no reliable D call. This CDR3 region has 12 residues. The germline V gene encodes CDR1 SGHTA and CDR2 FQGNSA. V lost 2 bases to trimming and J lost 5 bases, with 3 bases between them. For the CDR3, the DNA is TGTGCCAGCAGCTTAAGGACCGGGGAGCTGTTTTTT. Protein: CASSLRTGELFF. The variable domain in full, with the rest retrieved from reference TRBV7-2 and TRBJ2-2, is GAGVSQSPSNKVTEKGKDVELRCDPISGHTALYWYRQSLGQGLEFLIYFQGNSAPDKSGLPSDRFSAERTGGSVSTLTIQRTQQEDSAVYLCASSLRTGELFFGEGSRLTVL.

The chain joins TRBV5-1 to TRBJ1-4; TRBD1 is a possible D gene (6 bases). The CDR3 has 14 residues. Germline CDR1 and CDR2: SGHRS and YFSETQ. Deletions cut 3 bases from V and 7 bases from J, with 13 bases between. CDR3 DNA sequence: TGCGCCAGCAGCTCCCAGGGGAGTAGTGAAAAACTGTTTTTT. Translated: CASSSQGSSEKLFF.

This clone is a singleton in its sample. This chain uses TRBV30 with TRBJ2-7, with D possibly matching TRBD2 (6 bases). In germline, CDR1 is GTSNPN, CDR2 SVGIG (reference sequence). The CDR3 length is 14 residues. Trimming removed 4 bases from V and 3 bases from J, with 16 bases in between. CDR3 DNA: TGTGCCTGGAATGCGGGGCTTCAGAGCTACGAGCAGTACTTC. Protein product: CAWNAGLQSYEQYF.

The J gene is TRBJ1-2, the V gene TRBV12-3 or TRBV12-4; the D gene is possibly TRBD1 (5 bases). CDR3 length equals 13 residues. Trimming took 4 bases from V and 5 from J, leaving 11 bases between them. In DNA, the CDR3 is TGTGCCAGCAGTTGGGACGGACGATATGGCTACACCTTC. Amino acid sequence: CASSWDGRYGYTF.